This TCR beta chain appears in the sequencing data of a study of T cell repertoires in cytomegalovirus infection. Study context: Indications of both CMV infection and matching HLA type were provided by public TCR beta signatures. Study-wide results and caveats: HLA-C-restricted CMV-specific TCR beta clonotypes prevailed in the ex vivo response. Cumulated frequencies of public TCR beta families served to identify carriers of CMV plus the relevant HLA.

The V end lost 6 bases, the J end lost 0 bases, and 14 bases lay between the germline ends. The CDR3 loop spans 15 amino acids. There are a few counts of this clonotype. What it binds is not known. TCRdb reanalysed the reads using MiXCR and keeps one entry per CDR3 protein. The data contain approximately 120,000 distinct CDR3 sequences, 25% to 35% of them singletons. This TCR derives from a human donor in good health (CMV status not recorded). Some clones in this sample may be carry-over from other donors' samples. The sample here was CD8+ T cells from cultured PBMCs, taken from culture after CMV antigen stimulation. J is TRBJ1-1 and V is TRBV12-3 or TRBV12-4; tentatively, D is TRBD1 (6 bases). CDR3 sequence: CASSPSGQMNTEAFF. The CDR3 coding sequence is TGTGCCAGCAGCCCTTCGGGACAAATGAACACTGAAGCTTTCTTT.